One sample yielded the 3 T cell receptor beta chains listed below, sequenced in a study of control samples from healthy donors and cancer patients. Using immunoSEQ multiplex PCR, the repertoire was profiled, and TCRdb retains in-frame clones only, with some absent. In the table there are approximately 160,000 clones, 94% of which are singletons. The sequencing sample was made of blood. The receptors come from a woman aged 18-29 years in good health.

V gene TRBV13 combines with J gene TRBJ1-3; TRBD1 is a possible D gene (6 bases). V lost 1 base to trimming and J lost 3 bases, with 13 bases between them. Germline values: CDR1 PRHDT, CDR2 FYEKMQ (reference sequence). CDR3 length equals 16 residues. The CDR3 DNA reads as TGTGCCAGCAGCTTAGCCCTGGACAGTCATGGAAACACCATATATTTT. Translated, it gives CASSLALDSHGNTIYF. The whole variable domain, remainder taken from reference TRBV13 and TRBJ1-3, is AAGVIQSPRHLIKEKRETATLKCYPIPRHDTVYWYQQGPGQDPQFLISFYEKMQSDKGSIPDRFSAQQFSDYHSELNMSSLELGDSALYFCASSLALDSHGNTIYFGEGSWLTVV.

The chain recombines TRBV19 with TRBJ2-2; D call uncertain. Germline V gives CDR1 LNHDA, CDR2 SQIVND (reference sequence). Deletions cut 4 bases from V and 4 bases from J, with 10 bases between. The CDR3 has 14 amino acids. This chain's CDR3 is CASSTIKATGELFF. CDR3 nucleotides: TGTGCCAGTAGTACGATCAAGGCCACCGGGGAGCTGTTTTTT. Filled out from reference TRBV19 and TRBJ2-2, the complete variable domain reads DGGITQSPKYLFRKEGQNVTLSCEQNLNHDAMYWYRQDPGQGLRLIYYSQIVNDFQKGDIAEGYSVSREKKESFPLTVTSAQKNPTAFYLCASSTIKATGELFFGEGSRLTVL.

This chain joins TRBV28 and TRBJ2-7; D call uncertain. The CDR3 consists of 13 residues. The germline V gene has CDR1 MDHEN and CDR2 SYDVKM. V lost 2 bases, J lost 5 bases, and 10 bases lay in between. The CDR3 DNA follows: TGTGCCAGCAGTTTAGGGCAGCCGGACGAGCAGTACTTC. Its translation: CASSLGQPDEQYF.